A selection of T cell receptor beta chains follows, all from one sample in a study of blood T cell repertoires in COVID-19. Data came from immunoSEQ multiplex PCR; TCRdb stores just in-frame clones and leaves some out. The sample consists of about 200,000 clones, roughly 84% of them appearing once. Sequencing input: peripheral blood. All receptors derive from a man aged 50 to 59 with COVID-19, enrolled during active disease. The CDR3 runs from the conserved cysteine through the conserved F or W. D genes are given only for firm matches. The size of a clone is reported for some rows only, either as once, few or many, or as a class for expanded clones.

d_call j_call clone_size v_call cdr3_aa cdr3_nt
TRBD2 TRBJ2-1 - TRBV10-3 CASRGTSGKDEQFF TGTGCCTCCAGGGGGACTAGCGGGAAGGATGAGCAGTTCTTC
- TRBJ1-5 once TRBV3-1/TRBV3-2 CASSQGRVSNQPQHF TGTGCCAGCAGCCAAGGGCGGGTAAGCAATCAGCCCCAGCATTTT
TRBD1 TRBJ1-1 once TRBV7-8 CASSMRGTANTEAFF TGTGCCAGCAGCATGAGAGGGACAGCGAACACTGAAGCTTTCTTT
TRBD2 TRBJ2-1 - TRBV3-1/TRBV3-2 CASSHVSGSGAYNEQFF TGTGCCAGCAGCCATGTTAGCGGGAGTGGGGCTTACAATGAGCAGTTCTTC
- TRBJ2-4 - TRBV20-1 CSASWGVRAKNIQYF TGCAGTGCTAGTTGGGGGGTTCGAGCCAAAAACATTCAGTACTTC
TRBD1 TRBJ1-3 - TRBV28 CASSPEGQGAGNTIYF TGTGCCAGCAGTCCCGAAGGACAGGGCGCTGGAAACACCATATATTTT
- TRBJ2-7 - TRBV7-9 CASSSTKTRYEQYF TGTGCCAGCAGCTCCACCAAGACACGTTACGAGCAGTACTTC
- TRBJ1-2 - TRBV9 CASSVDVRHDNYGYTF TGTGCCAGCAGCGTAGACGTGAGACATGACAACTATGGCTACACCTTC
TRBD2 TRBJ2-2 - TRBV7-2 CASSFGPGSGGERELFF TGTGCCAGCAGCTTTGGGCCCGGGAGCGGGGGGGAGAGGGAGCTGTTTTTT
- TRBJ2-7 - TRBV2 CASMLEVAAYEQYF TGTGCCAGCATGCTAGAGGTGGCCGCCTACGAGCAGTACTTC
TRBD1 TRBJ1-2 - TRBV3-1/TRBV3-2 CASSQETGNYGYTF TGTGCCAGCAGCCAAGAGACAGGGAATTATGGCTACACCTTC
TRBD2 TRBJ2-5 - TRBV27 CASSFSRTSPSTQYF TGTGCCAGCAGTTTTTCTCGGACTAGCCCCTCGACCCAGTACTTC
- TRBJ1-4 many TRBV27 CASSFTHTNEKLFF TGTGCCAGCAGTTTTACACACACTAATGAAAAACTGTTTTTT
- TRBJ2-7 once TRBV15 CATSRESTGFGYEQYF TGTGCCACCAGCAGAGAATCAACAGGGTTCGGCTACGAGCAGTACTTC
- TRBJ2-3 - TRBV6-5 CASSYIGTDTQYF TGTGCCAGCAGTTACATCGGCACAGATACGCAGTATTTT
- TRBJ1-4 - TRBV5-1 CASSSENGVTNEKLFF TGCGCCAGCAGCTCAGAAAACGGGGTGACTAATGAAAAACTGTTTTTT
TRBD1 TRBJ1-2 - TRBV29-1 CSVTSGTGQYGYTF TGCAGCGTGACTTCCGGGACAGGGCAATATGGCTACACCTTC
- TRBJ1-4 - TRBV6-5 CASKTGQTNEKLFF TGTGCCAGCAAAACTGGACAGACTAATGAAAAACTGTTTTTT
- TRBJ2-6 - TRBV19 CASRTPSGGSGANVLTF TGTGCCAGTAGGACACCGAGTGGGGGGTCTGGGGCCAACGTCCTGACTTTC
- TRBJ1-4 - TRBV18 CASANPGGFSEKLFF TGTGCCAGCGCAAACCCCGGGGGGTTCAGTGAAAAACTGTTTTTT
- TRBJ2-1 - TRBV21-1 CASSLRGQGLTNEQFF TGTGCCAGCAGCTTGCGAGGTCAGGGCTTAACCAATGAGCAGTTCTTC
TRBD1 TRBJ1-6 - TRBV28 CASSPGQGTKPLHF TGTGCCAGCAGCCCGGGACAGGGGACGAAACCCCTCCACTTT
TRBD1 TRBJ2-6 - TRBV10-3 CAIRGTGSSGANVLTF TGTGCCATACGGGGGACAGGGTCGTCTGGGGCCAACGTCCTGACTTTC
- TRBJ1-1 - TRBV27 CASSKRDFGGTEAFF TGTGCCAGCAGTAAAAGGGACTTCGGGGGCACTGAAGCTTTCTTT
- TRBJ2-7 - TRBV19 CASSPGGAGSAYEQYF TGTGCCAGTAGCCCCGGTGGGGCAGGCTCGGCCTACGAGCAGTACTTC
- TRBJ2-3 - TRBV28 CASSSAGWGGTDTQYF TGTGCCAGCAGTTCGGCAGGTTGGGGGGGCACAGATACGCAGTATTTT
TRBD1 TRBJ2-1 - TRBV27 CASSLVGTAREGEQFF TGTGCCAGCAGTTTAGTCGGGACAGCCCGAGAGGGTGAGCAGTTCTTC
- TRBJ1-6 - TRBV30 CAWFAGTRDSPLHF TGTGCCTGGTTTGCGGGGACGCGGGATTCACCCCTCCACTTT
TRBD2 TRBJ2-1 - TRBV7-9 CASSLLGLADNEQFF TGTGCCAGCAGCTTACTTGGACTAGCGGACAATGAGCAGTTCTTC
- TRBJ2-1 - TRBV9 CASAGARGDSSYNEQFF TGTGCCAGTGCGGGGGCACGGGGCGATAGCTCCTACAATGAGCAGTTCTTC
TRBD2 TRBJ2-1 - TRBV11-2 CASSLEWTSNEQFF TGTGCCAGCAGCTTAGAATGGACTAGCAATGAGCAGTTCTTC
TRBD2 TRBJ2-3 - TRBV19 CASSIDGTSGRVGSTDTQYF TGTGCCAGTAGTATAGATGGGACTAGCGGGAGAGTTGGGAGCACAGATACGCAGTATTTT
- TRBJ2-3 - TRBV19 CASSFYTSTDTQYF TGTGCCAGTAGTTTCTATACTAGCACAGATACGCAGTATTTT
TRBD1 TRBJ1-5 - TRBV11-2 CASSLGQGVNQPQHF TGTGCCAGCAGCTTAGGACAGGGCGTTAATCAGCCCCAGCATTTT
- TRBJ1-1 - TRBV20-1 CSARRGSEAFF TGCAGTGCTAGAAGGGGGTCTGAAGCTTTCTTT
TRBD2 TRBJ2-1 - TRBV15 CATSRDPTSGALGEQFF TGTGCCACCAGCAGAGACCCGACTAGCGGGGCACTAGGTGAGCAGTTCTTC
TRBD2 TRBJ2-3 - TRBV30 CAWSRGDTDTQYF TGTGCCTGGAGTCGGGGGGACACAGATACGCAGTATTTT
- TRBJ2-7 - TRBV5-4 CASSSRELGWEGASYEQYF TGTGCCAGCAGCTCCCGGGAGTTGGGATGGGAAGGGGCGTCCTACGAGCAGTACTTC
- TRBJ1-1 once TRBV7-7 CASSLQENTEAFF TGTGCTAGCAGCCTCCAGGAGAACACTGAAGCTTTCTTT
- TRBJ2-7 - TRBV23-1 CASSRGPGYEQYF TGCGCCAGTAGTAGGGGCCCAGGCTACGAGCAGTACTTC
- TRBJ1-6 - TRBV5-6 CASSLSYSPLHF TGTGCCAGCAGCTTGTCCTATTCACCCCTCCACTTT
- TRBJ1-2 - TRBV5-1 CASSLDFRKIQESNYGYTF TGCGCCAGCAGCTTGGATTTTAGAAAGATACAGGAGTCTAACTATGGCTACACCTTC
TRBD2 TRBJ2-1 - TRBV10-3 CAISVDRGDEQFF TGTGCCATCAGCGTGGACCGGGGGGATGAGCAGTTCTTC
TRBD1 TRBJ1-2 few TRBV5-4 CASSPRTGINYGYTF TGTGCCAGCAGTCCAAGGACAGGAATCAACTATGGCTACACCTTC
TRBD2 TRBJ2-7 - TRBV27 CASSLRSGRAYEQYF TGTGCCAGCAGTTTACGGAGCGGGAGAGCCTACGAGCAGTACTTC
TRBD2 TRBJ2-3 - TRBV7-9 CASSLAELAGGWNTQYF TGTGCCAGCAGCTTAGCGGAACTAGCGGGGGGGTGGAATACGCAGTATTTT
TRBD2 TRBJ2-1 - TRBV24-1 CATSATSEQFF TGTGCCACCAGTGCGACTAGCGAGCAGTTCTTC